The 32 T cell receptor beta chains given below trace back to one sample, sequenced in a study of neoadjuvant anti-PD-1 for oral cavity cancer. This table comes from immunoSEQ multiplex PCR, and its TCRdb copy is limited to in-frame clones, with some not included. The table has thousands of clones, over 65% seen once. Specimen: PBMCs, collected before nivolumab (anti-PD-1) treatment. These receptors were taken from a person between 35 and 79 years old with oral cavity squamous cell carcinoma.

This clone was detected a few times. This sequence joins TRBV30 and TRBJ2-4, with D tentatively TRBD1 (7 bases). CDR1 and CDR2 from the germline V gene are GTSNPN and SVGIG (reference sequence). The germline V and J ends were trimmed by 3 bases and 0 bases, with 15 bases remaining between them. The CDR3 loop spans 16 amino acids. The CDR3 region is CAWSPQGGLAKNIQYF. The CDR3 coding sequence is TGTGCCTGGAGCCCCCAGGGGGGCCTAGCCAAAAACATTCAGTACTTC.

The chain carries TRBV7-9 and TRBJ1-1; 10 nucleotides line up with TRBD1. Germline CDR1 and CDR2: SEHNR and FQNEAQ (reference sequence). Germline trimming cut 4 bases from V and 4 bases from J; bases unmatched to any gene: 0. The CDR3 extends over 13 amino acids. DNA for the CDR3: TGTGCCAGCAGCTGGACAGGGGGCACTGAAGCTTTCTTT. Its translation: CASSWTGGTEAFF. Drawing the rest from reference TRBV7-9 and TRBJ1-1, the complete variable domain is DTGVSQNPRHKITKRGQNVTFRCDPISEHNRLYWYRQTLGQGPEFLTYFQNEAQLEKSRLLSDRFSAERPKGSFSTLEIQRTEQGDSAMYLCASSWTGGTEAFFGQGTRLTVV.

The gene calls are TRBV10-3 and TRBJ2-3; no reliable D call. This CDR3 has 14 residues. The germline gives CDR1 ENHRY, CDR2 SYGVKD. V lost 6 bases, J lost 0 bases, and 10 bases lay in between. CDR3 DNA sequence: TGTGCCATCAGGCCCGGGTTAAGCACAGATACGCAGTATTTT. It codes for CAIRPGLSTDTQYF.

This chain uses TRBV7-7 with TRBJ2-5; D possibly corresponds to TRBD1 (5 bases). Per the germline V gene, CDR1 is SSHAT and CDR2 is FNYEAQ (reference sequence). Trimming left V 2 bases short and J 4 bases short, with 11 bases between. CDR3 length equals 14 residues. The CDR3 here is CASSLMGQGETQYF. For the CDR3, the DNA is TGTGCCAGCAGCTTAATGGGTCAGGGAGAGACCCAGTACTTC.

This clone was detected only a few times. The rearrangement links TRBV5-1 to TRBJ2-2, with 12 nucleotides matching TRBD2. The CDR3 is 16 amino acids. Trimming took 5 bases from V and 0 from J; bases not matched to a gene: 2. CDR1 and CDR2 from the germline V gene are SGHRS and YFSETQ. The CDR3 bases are TGCGCCAGCAGTAGGACTAGCGGGGCGAACACCGGGGAGCTGTTTTTT. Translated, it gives CASSRTSGANTGELFF. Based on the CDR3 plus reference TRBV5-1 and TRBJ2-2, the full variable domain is KAGVTQTPRYLIKTRGQQVTLSCSPISGHRSVSWYQQTPGQGLQFLFEYFSETQRNKGNFPGRFSGRQFSNSRSEMNVSTLELGDSALYLCASSRTSGANTGELFFGEGSRLTVL.

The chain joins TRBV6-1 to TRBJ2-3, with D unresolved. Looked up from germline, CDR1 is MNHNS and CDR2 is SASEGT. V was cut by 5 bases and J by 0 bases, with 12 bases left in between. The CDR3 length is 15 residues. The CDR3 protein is CASSPQLPSTDTQYF. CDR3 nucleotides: TGTGCCAGCAGTCCTCAGCTCCCTAGCACAGATACGCAGTATTTT.

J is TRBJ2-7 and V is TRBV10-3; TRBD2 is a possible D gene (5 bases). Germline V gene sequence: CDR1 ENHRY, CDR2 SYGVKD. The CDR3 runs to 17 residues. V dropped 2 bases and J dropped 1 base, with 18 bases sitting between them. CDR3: CAISETRLPKSSYEQYF. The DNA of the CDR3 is TGTGCCATCAGTGAGACGAGACTACCAAAATCTTCCTACGAGCAGTACTTC.

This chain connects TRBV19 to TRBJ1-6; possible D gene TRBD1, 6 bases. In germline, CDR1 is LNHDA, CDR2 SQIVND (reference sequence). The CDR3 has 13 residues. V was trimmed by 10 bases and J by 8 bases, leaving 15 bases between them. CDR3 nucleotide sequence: TGTGCCACCGGAGACAGGCCATATTCACCCCTCCACTTT. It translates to CATGDRPYSPLHF.

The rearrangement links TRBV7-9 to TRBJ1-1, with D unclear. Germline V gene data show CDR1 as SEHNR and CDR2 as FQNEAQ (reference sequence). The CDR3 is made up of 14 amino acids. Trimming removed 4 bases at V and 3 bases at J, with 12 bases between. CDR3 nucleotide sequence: TGTGCCAGCAGCTCACGTGGGGAGTACACTGAAGCTTTCTTT. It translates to CASSSRGEYTEAFF. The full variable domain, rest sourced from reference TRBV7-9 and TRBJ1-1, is DTGVSQNPRHKITKRGQNVTFRCDPISEHNRLYWYRQTLGQGPEFLTYFQNEAQLEKSRLLSDRFSAERPKGSFSTLEIQRTEQGDSAMYLCASSSRGEYTEAFFGQGTRLTVV.

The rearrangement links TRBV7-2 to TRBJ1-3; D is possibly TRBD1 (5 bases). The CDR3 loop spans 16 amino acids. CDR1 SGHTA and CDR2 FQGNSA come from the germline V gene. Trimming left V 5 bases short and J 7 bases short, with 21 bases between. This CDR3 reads CASSLTGPLRENTIYF. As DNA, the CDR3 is TGTGCCAGCAGCCTCACGGGACCGCTCCGGGAGAACACCATATATTTT.

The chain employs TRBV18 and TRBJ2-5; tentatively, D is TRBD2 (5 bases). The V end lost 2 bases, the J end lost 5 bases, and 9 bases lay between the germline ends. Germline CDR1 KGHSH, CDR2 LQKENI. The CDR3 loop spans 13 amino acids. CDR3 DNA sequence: TGTGCCAGCTCACCAAGAGGGTCGGAGACCCAGTACTTC. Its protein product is CASSPRGSETQYF.

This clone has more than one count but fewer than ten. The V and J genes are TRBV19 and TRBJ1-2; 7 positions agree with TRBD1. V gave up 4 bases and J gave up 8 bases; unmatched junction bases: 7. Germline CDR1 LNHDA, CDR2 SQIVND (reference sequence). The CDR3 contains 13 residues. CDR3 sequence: CASSRDRVGGYTF. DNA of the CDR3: TGTGCCAGTAGTAGAGACAGGGTCGGAGGCTACACCTTC.

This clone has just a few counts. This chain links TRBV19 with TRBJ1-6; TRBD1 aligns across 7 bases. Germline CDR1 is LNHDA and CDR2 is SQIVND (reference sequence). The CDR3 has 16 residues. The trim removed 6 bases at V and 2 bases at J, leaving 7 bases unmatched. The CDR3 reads CASSMTGITYNSPLHF. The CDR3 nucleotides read TGTGCCAGTAGCATGACAGGGATCACCTATAATTCACCCCTCCACTTT.

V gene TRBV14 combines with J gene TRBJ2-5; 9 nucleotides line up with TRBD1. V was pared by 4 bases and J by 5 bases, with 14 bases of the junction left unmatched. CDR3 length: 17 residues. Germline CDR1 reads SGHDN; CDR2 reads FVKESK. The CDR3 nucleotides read TGTGCCAGCAGCCGACTTCGTAGCGGACAGGGGAGGGAGACCCAGTACTTC. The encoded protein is CASSRLRSGQGRETQYF.

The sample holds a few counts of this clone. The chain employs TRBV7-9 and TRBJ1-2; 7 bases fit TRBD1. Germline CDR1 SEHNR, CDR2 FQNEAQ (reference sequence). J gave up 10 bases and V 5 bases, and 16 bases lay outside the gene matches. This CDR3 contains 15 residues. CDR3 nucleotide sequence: TGTGCCAGCAGCCCCATGGACAGGACGGTCTTTGACTACACCTTC. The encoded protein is CASSPMDRTVFDYTF.

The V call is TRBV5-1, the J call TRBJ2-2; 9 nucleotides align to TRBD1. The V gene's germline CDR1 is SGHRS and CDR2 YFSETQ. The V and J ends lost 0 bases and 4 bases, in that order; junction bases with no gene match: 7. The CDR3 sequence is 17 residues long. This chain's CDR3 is CASSLASGQGSTGELFF. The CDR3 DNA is TGCGCCAGCAGCTTGGCCTCGGGACAGGGAAGCACCGGGGAGCTGTTTTTT.

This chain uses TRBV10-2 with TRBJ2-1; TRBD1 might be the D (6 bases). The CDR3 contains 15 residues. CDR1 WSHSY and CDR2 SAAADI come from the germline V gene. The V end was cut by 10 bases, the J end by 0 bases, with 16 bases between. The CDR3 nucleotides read TGCGCCATACTCCAGGGGCTTTCCTCCTACAATGAGCAGTTCTTC. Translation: CAILQGLSSYNEQFF.

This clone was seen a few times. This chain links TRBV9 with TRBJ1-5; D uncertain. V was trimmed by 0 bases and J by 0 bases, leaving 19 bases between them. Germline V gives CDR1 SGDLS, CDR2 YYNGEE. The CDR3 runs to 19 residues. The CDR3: CASSVGAPGVVYSNQPQHF. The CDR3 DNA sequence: TGTGCCAGCAGCGTAGGAGCCCCTGGAGTGGTCTATAGCAATCAGCCCCAGCATTTT.

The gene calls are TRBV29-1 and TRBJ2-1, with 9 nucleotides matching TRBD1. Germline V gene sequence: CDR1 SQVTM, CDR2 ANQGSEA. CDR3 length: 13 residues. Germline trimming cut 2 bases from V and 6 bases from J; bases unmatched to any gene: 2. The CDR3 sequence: CSVESTGGNEQFF. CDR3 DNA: TGCAGCGTTGAATCGACAGGGGGCAATGAGCAGTTCTTC.

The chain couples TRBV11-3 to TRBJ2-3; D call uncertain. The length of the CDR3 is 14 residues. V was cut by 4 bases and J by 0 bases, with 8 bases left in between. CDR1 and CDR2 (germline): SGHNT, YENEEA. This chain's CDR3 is CASSYQTSTDTQYF. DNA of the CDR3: TGTGCCAGCAGCTATCAGACTAGCACAGATACGCAGTATTTT.

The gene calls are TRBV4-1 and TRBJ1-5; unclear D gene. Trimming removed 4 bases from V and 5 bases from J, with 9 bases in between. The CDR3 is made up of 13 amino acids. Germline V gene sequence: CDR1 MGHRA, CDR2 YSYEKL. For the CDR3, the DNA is TGCGCCAGCAGCCCAACGGTGGATCAGCCCCAGCATTTT. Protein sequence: CASSPTVDQPQHF.

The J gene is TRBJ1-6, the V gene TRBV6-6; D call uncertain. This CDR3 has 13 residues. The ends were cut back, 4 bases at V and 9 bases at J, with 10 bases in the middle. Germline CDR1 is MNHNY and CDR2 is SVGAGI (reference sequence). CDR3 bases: TGTGCCAGCAGTTCAGGAGGCCTTTCACCCCTCCACTTT. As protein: CASSSGGLSPLHF.

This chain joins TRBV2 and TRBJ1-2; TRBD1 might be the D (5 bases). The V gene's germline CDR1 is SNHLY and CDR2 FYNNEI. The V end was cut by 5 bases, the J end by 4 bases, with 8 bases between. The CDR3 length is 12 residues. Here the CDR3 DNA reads TGTGCCAGCAGTCCGGGACCCTATGGCTACACCTTC. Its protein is CASSPGPYGYTF.

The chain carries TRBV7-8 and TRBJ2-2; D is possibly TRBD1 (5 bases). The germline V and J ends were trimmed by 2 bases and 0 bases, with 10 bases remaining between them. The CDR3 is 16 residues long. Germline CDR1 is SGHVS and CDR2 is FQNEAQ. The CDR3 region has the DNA TGTGCCAGCAGCTTACGACAGATTTCGAACACCGGGGAGCTGTTTTTT. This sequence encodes CASSLRQISNTGELFF.

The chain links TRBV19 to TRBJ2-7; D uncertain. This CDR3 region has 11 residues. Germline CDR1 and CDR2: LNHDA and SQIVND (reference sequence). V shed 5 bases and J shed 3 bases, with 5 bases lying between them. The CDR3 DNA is TGTGCCAGTAGTTCGTACTACGAGCAGTACTTC. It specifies CASSSYYEQYF.

CDR3 in amino acids: CASSLVQTNSPLHF. CDR3 in DNA: TGTGCCAGCAGCCTGGTCCAGACCAATTCACCCCTCCACTTT. This sequence joins TRBV6-6 and TRBJ1-6, with no clear D. Germline loops: CDR1 MNHNY, CDR2 SVGAGI (reference sequence). The CDR3 runs 14 residues. V was shortened by 6 bases and J by 7 bases, with 13 bases between the two germline ends.

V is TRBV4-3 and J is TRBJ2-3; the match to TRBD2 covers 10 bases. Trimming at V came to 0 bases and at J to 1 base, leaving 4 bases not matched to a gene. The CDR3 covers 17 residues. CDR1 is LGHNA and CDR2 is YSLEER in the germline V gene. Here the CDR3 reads CASSQETSGTRTDTQYF. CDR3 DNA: TGCGCCAGCAGCCAAGAAACTAGCGGGACCCGCACAGATACGCAGTATTTT.

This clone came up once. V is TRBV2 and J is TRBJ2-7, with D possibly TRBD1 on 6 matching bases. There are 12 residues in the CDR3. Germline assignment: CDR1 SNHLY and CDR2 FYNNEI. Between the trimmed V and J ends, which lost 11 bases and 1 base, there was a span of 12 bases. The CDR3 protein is CAGRTDSYEQYF. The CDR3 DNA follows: TGTGCCGGAAGGACAGATTCCTACGAGCAGTACTTC.

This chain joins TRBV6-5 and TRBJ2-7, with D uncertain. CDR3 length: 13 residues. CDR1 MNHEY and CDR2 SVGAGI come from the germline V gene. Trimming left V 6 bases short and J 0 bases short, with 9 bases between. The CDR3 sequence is CASRAQGSYEQYF. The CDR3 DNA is TGTGCCAGCAGAGCTCAAGGCTCCTACGAGCAGTACTTC.

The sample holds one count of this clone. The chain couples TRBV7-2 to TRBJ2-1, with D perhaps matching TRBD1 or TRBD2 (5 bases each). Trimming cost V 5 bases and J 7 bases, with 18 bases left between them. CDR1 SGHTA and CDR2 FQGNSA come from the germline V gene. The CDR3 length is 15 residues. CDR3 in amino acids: CASSPGTLGPNEQFF. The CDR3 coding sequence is TGTGCCAGCAGCCCCGGGACGTTGGGGCCTAATGAGCAGTTCTTC.

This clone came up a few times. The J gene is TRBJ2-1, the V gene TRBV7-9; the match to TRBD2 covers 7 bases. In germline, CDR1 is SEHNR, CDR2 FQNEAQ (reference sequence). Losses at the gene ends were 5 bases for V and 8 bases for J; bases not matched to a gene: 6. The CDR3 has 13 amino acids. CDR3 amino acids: CASSGGGNHEQFF. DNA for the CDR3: TGTGCCAGCAGCGGGGGAGGGAACCATGAGCAGTTCTTC. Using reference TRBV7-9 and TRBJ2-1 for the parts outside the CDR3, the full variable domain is DTGVSQNPRHKITKRGQNVTFRCDPISEHNRLYWYRQTLGQGPEFLTYFQNEAQLEKSRLLSDRFSAERPKGSFSTLEIQRTEQGDSAMYLCASSGGGNHEQFFGPGTRLTVL.

CDR3 sequence (DNA): TGTGCCAGCAGCTTAAACCCCGGGGCGGGGGGGTACAATGAGCAGTTCTTC. Amino acid sequence: CASSLNPGAGGYNEQFF. V and J are TRBV7-2 and TRBJ2-1, with 9 bases fitting TRBD2. With V trimmed by 2 bases and J by 4 bases, 9 bases remained unmatched. This CDR3 contains 17 residues. Per germline, CDR1 SGHTA and CDR2 FQGNSA.